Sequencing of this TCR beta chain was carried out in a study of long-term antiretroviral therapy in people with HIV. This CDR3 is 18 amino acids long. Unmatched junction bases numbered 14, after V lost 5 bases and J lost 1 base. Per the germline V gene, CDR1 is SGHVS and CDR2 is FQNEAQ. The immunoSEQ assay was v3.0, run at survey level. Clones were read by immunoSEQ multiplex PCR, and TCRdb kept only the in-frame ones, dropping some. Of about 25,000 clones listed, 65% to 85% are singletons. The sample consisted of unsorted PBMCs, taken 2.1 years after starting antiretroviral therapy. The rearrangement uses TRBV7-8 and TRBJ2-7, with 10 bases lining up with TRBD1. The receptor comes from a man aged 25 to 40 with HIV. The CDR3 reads CASSKGSGQGPSSYEQYF. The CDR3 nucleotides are TGTGCCAGCAGCAAAGGATCGGGACAGGGGCCGTCGTCCTACGAGCAGTACTTC.